The 26 T cell receptor beta chains presented below share a single source sample, sequenced in a study of cytomegalovirus exposure and HLA in healthy donors. TCRdb's table, derived via immunoSEQ multiplex PCR, lists solely in-frame clones and lacks some. The table lists approximately 170,000 clones, 85% of them singletons. The specimen sequenced was PBMCs. Source of these receptors: a man aged 25 to 45 in good health and CMV-seropositive.

The chain uses TRBV28 and TRBJ1-5; maybe TRBD1 (5 bases). CDR3 length: 16 amino acids. The ends were cut back, 6 bases at V and 0 bases at J, with 15 bases in the middle. Germline lookup yields CDR1 MDHEN and CDR2 SYDVKM. CDR3 bases: TGTGCCAGCAGCTCAGGGAGGGGCGATAGCAATCAGCCCCAGCATTTT. Its translation: CASSSGRGDSNQPQHF.

The genes are TRBV10-3 and TRBJ1-3, with D tentatively TRBD1 (6 bases). Germline V lookup: CDR1 ENHRY, CDR2 SYGVKD. Trimming cost V 3 bases and J 2 bases, with 14 bases left between them. The CDR3 sequence is 16 residues long. The CDR3 sequence is CAISEGNRAAGNTIYF. The CDR3 DNA reads TGTGCCATCAGTGAAGGGAACAGGGCGGCTGGAAACACCATATATTTT.

This clone was recorded only once. This rearrangement joins TRBV19 to TRBJ2-1; TRBD2 is a possible D gene (6 bases). The CDR3 contains 11 residues. The ends were cut back, 7 bases at V and 9 bases at J, with 10 bases in the middle. From germline, CDR1 is LNHDA and CDR2 SQIVND (reference sequence). The CDR3 nucleotides are TGTGCCAGTACCGCGACTAGTGAGCAGTTCTTC. Encoded protein: CASTATSEQFF.

In its sample, this clone was seen a few times. V is TRBV27 and J is TRBJ2-7, with TRBD1 as a possible D gene (6 bases). The germline gives CDR1 MNHEY, CDR2 SMNVEV (reference sequence). The CDR3 spans 12 residues. V lost 6 bases to trimming and J lost 4 bases, with 10 bases between them. CDR3 amino acids: CASSRGQYEQYF. For the CDR3, the DNA is TGTGCCAGCAGCCGTGGACAGTACGAGCAGTACTTC.

The chain has TRBV19 and TRBJ2-2, with TRBD2 as a possible D gene (5 bases). V shed 7 bases and J shed 1 base, with 16 bases lying between them. Germline CDR1 is LNHDA and CDR2 is SQIVND (reference sequence). The CDR3 consists of 16 residues. CDR3 sequence (DNA): TGTGCCAGTACCCCCTTGTCGGGGAAGAACACCGGGGAGCTGTTTTTT. Translation gives CASTPLSGKNTGELFF.

The gene calls are TRBV7-3 and TRBJ1-1; maybe TRBD1 (6 bases). V was trimmed by 1 base and J by 8 bases, leaving 11 bases between them. The germline V gene has CDR1 SGHTA and CDR2 FQGTGA. The CDR3 spans 13 residues. The CDR3 protein is CASSLRGGREAFF. Here the CDR3 DNA reads TGTGCCAGCAGCTTAAGGGGGGGCCGAGAAGCTTTCTTT.

The chain carries TRBV27 and TRBJ2-6, with 9 bases lining up with TRBD1. The CDR3 is 19 amino acids. Germline V gives CDR1 MNHEY, CDR2 SMNVEV (reference sequence). The junction had 12 bases not matched to a gene; V was cut back by 4 bases and J by 2 bases. The CDR3: CASSSTGGSGLAGANVLTF. CDR3 DNA: TGTGCCAGCAGTTCAACAGGGGGCTCAGGTTTAGCTGGGGCCAACGTCCTGACTTTC.

The chain carries TRBV9 and TRBJ2-7; 8 bases are shared with TRBD2. The CDR3 loop spans 16 amino acids. In germline, CDR1 is SGDLS, CDR2 YYNGEE. Trimming took 3 bases from V and 3 from J; bases not matched to a gene: 11. The CDR3 loop is CASSAGAWAGGYEQYF. The CDR3 DNA is TGTGCCAGCAGCGCCGGGGCTTGGGCGGGGGGCTACGAGCAGTACTTC.

The V and J genes are TRBV7-9 and TRBJ2-3; D possibly corresponds to TRBD2 (6 bases). CDR1 SEHNR and CDR2 FQNEAQ come from the germline V gene (reference sequence). Deletions cut 3 bases from V and 4 bases from J, with 17 bases between. The CDR3 totals 16 residues. For the CDR3, the DNA is TGTGCCAGCAGCTTTGGGGACTGGAGGAGCCCAGATACGCAGTATTTT. Amino acid sequence: CASSFGDWRSPDTQYF. Using reference TRBV7-9 and TRBJ2-3 for the parts outside the CDR3, the full variable domain is DTGVSQNPRHKITKRGQNVTFRCDPISEHNRLYWYRQTLGQGPEFLTYFQNEAQLEKSRLLSDRFSAERPKGSFSTLEIQRTEQGDSAMYLCASSFGDWRSPDTQYFGPGTRLTVL.

The CDR3: CAWQGFSYEQYF. The CDR3, as DNA: TGTGCCTGGCAGGGGTTTTCCTACGAGCAGTACTTC. This chain joins TRBV30 and TRBJ2-7, with D possibly matching TRBD1 (6 bases). This CDR3 has 12 residues. CDR1 GTSNPN and CDR2 SVGIG come from the germline V gene (reference sequence). With 5 bases removed from V and 1 base from J, the gap between germline ends came to 9 bases.

The chain links TRBV9 to TRBJ2-5, with 15 bases fitting TRBD2. Germline V gives CDR1 SGDLS, CDR2 YYNGEE. CDR3 size: 19 residues. The V and J ends lost 0 bases and 5 bases, in that order; junction bases with no gene match: 11. The CDR3: CASSVGTSGGARFQETQYF. The DNA of the CDR3 is TGTGCCAGCAGCGTAGGGACTAGCGGGGGGGCGAGGTTCCAGGAGACCCAGTACTTC. Combining the CDR3 with reference TRBV9 and TRBJ2-5 gives the whole variable domain DSGVTQTPKHLITATGQRVTLRCSPRSGDLSVYWYQQSLDQGLQFLIQYYNGEERAKGNILERFSAQQFPDLHSELNLSSLELGDSALYFCASSVGTSGGARFQETQYFGPGTRLLVL.

The chain couples TRBV27 to TRBJ2-7; tentatively, D is TRBD2 (6 bases). The CDR3 runs to 15 residues. V lost 2 bases and J lost 0, with 11 bases in between. Germline V gives CDR1 MNHEY, CDR2 SMNVEV (reference sequence). The CDR3 here is CASSLGAGSSYEQYF. CDR3 sequence (DNA): TGTGCCAGCAGTTTAGGGGCGGGGAGCTCCTACGAGCAGTACTTC.

V gene TRBV4-1 combines with J gene TRBJ2-7; no reliable D call. V shed 3 bases and J shed 3 bases, with 9 bases lying between them. Germline V gene sequence: CDR1 MGHRA, CDR2 YSYEKL. The CDR3 is 13 residues long. The CDR3 spells CASSHQTGYEQYF. CDR3 DNA: TGCGCCAGCAGCCATCAGACGGGCTACGAGCAGTACTTC.

The chain carries TRBV7-8 and TRBJ2-1; tentative D call: TRBD2 (6 bases). CDR1 is SGHVS and CDR2 is FQNEAQ in the germline V gene. This CDR3 has 12 amino acids. V was pared by 3 bases and J by 8 bases, with 8 bases between. CDR3 coding DNA: TGTGCCAGCAGCTTGGGAGGAGATGAGCAGTTCTTC. Translating it yields CASSLGGDEQFF.

The chain joins TRBV7-8 to TRBJ1-2, with TRBD1 identical over 7 bases. This CDR3 contains 16 residues. The junction had 7 bases not matched to a gene; V was cut back by 3 bases and J by 0 bases. Germline V gene lookup returns CDR1 SGHVS and CDR2 FQNEAQ. DNA of the CDR3: TGTGCCAGCAGCTTGTTCGACAGGGCGTCTAACTATGGCTACACCTTC. It translates to CASSLFDRASNYGYTF.

This clone showed up just a few times. The rearrangement links TRBV21-1 to TRBJ2-3; the DNA was not used to check the table's D call, TRBD2. TRBV21-1 is listed as a pseudogene. The CDR3 runs 13 residues. The CDR3 loop is CASSTRLADTQYF. The CDR3 region has the DNA TGTGCCAGCAGCACTCGTTTAGCAGATACGCAGTATTTT.

The CDR3 bases are TGTGCCAGCAGTTTACCGGGGGTTGGAGCTTTCTTT. The encoded protein is CASSLPGVGAFF. V is TRBV27 and J is TRBJ1-1; tentatively, D is TRBD1 (5 bases). The CDR3 has 12 amino acids. The germline V and J ends were trimmed by 2 bases and 10 bases, with 11 bases remaining between them. Germline CDR1 is MNHEY and CDR2 is SMNVEV (reference sequence).

The CDR3 DNA sequence: TGTGCCACCAGCAGGGATCCACAGGACTCACCCCTCCACTTT. Translating it yields CATSRDPQDSPLHF. The chain has TRBV15 and TRBJ1-6; tentatively, D is TRBD1 (5 bases). Per the germline V gene, CDR1 is LNHNV and CDR2 is YYDKDF (reference sequence). V lost 3 bases, J lost 10 bases, and 13 bases lay in between. CDR3 length equals 14 residues.

This clone has more than one count but fewer than ten. The chain links TRBV4-1 to TRBJ2-7; no clear D gene. Germline CDR1 is MGHRA and CDR2 is YSYEKL. The V end lost 1 base, the J end lost 2 bases, and 12 bases lay between the germline ends. This CDR3 region has 15 residues. CDR3 in amino acids: CASSQGRMTPYEQYF. In DNA form, the CDR3 reads TGCGCCAGCAGCCAAGGACGAATGACTCCCTACGAGCAGTACTTC.

The chain recombines TRBV6-1 with TRBJ1-1, with a tentative D call TRBD1 (6 bases). The V end lost 2 bases, the J end lost 0 bases, and 10 bases lay between the germline ends. The CDR3 has 15 residues. CDR1 is MNHNS, CDR2 SASEGT, per germline. CDR3 amino acids: CASSEPGAVNTEAFF. The CDR3 DNA is TGTGCCAGCAGTGAACCAGGGGCCGTGAACACTGAAGCTTTCTTT.

The chain uses TRBV6-4 and TRBJ2-6; TRBD2 aligns across 7 bases. V shed 0 bases, J shed 4 bases, and the junction held 0 bases outside the gene matches. This CDR3 comprises 15 residues. Germline-derived CDR1 and CDR2 are MRHNA and SNTAGT. CDR3 in amino acids: CASSDSSGGANVLTF. CDR3 in DNA: TGTGCCAGCAGTGACTCTAGCGGGGGGGCCAACGTCCTGACTTTC.

V is TRBV5-1 and J is TRBJ2-2, with 7 bases identical to TRBD1. The CDR3 runs 16 residues. Germline V gene data show CDR1 as SGHRS and CDR2 as YFSETQ. V lost 4 bases to trimming and J lost 2 bases; unmatched junction nucleotides: 8. This CDR3 reads CASSSDRALNTGELFF. The CDR3 bases are TGCGCCAGCAGCAGCGACAGGGCTCTCAACACCGGGGAGCTGTTTTTT.

This CDR3 reads CASSLDLTGAGEQYF. For the CDR3, the DNA is TGTGCCAGCAGCTTGGACCTGACAGGGGCGGGCGAGCAGTACTTC. The chain employs TRBV5-4 and TRBJ2-7, with TRBD1 matching 8 bases. CDR1 and CDR2 from the germline V gene are SGHNT and YYREEE (reference sequence). The CDR3 has 15 amino acids. V was clipped by 0 bases and J by 6 bases; unmatched bases: 8.

The rearrangement links TRBV13 to TRBJ2-7; no firm D call. The germline V gene has CDR1 PRHDT and CDR2 FYEKMQ (reference sequence). The V end was cut by 7 bases, the J end by 0 bases, with 13 bases between. The CDR3 spans 14 residues. The CDR3 nucleotides are TGTGCCAGCATCACACGGAGTAACTCCTACGAGCAGTACTTC. Translating it yields CASITRSNSYEQYF.

V and J are TRBV6-6 and TRBJ2-2; perhaps TRBD2 as D (6 bases). The CDR3 is made up of 13 amino acids. Looked up from germline, CDR1 is MNHNY and CDR2 is SVGAGI (reference sequence). V gave up 7 bases and J gave up 5 bases, with 11 bases separating them. As DNA, the CDR3 is TGTGCCAGCATCCCCCGGGGGACCGGGGAGCTGTTTTTT. Protein: CASIPRGTGELFF.

This chain links TRBV7-2 with TRBJ2-7; TRBD1 is a possible D gene (6 bases). The germline V gene has CDR1 SGHTA and CDR2 FQGNSA. Trimming removed 7 bases at V and 12 bases at J, with 25 bases between. CDR3 size: 14 residues. Here the CDR3 DNA reads TGTGCCAGCACAGCCTCCGCCGCCGGGACACTGCCGTACTTC. It encodes CASTASAAGTLPYF. Based on the CDR3 plus reference TRBV7-2 and TRBJ2-7, the full variable domain is GAGVSQSPSNKVTEKGKDVELRCDPISGHTALYWYRQSLGQGLEFLIYFQGNSAPDKSGLPSDRFSAERTGGSVSTLTIQRTQQEDSAVYLCASTASAAGTLPYFGPGTRLTVT.